This T cell receptor (beta chain) is drawn from a study of shared clonotypes between healthy human individuals (dated by TCRdb to the early 2020s). About the full investigation: A couple of women and three men aged 18 to 49 years were included in the cohort. For each donor, CD4 naive and CD4 memory were each run on three plates, CD8 naive on two plates, and CD8 memory on one plate. To estimate repertoire size and how much clonotypes are shared between individuals, the study performed deep sequencing of blood TCR repertoires from five healthy adults. To increase sequencing depth and limit assay-specific biases, TCR repertoire library preparation and sequencing were carried out by different laboratories using diverse techniques. Each donor's leukapheresis produced roughly between about 0.9 and 9.5 billion PBMCs.

The study at large found these results: Because the study included only a small number of donors, the genetic and exposure-history diversity represented was limited. About 5% of naive CD4, approximately 3.7% of naive CD8, about 2.4% of memory CD4, and less than 0.45% of memory CD8 clonotypes were shared across several donors. Higher generation probabilities were observed for clonotypes shared by all four sorted-subset donors than for non-shared clonotypes. Pairwise subsampling led to the expectation that sequencing depth would affect the degree of clonotype sharing among donors. Even with the large sequencing depth, rarefaction of the sorted-subset datasets indicated that sequencing was incomplete. Sampling was restricted to blood, and TCR repertoires in tissue are likely to differ from TCR repertoires in blood. Larger estimated clonotype richness was generally found for naive subsets than for memory subsets.

The CDR3 spans 16 residues, from the cysteine through the phenylalanine. The kept DNA is CDR3 alone, 48 bases in frame from the first base. The germline V gene yields SGDLS for CDR1 and YYNGEE for CDR2. The V and J ends are trimmed by 4 bases and 3 bases, leaving 18 bases between them. Using the deep immunoSEQ assay, TCR CDR3 regions were amplified from genomic DNA by multiplex PCR. Extracted genomic DNA from each cell subset was spread evenly across all wells of several immunoSEQ 96-well plates, with each plate serving as a replicate. For sorted subsets, each replicate PCR was loaded with around 220 ng genomic DNA, equivalent to about 33,000 T cell genomes. Purified libraries were measured with a Qubit 3.0 fluorometer, size-checked on a Bioanalyzer 2100, and measured again with the KAPA Library Quantification kit. Every immunoSEQ 96-well plate was sequenced on a dedicated single-read 150-cycle Illumina NextSeq 550 flow cell. On the study's bioinformatics: Because only junctional sequences without quality scores were contained in the immunoSEQ output, filtering matching that applied to full-length reads could not be performed. To assign V/J genes and CDR3, sequences were annotated using PyIR, a Python wrapper for IgBLAST v1.9, with IMGT germline references. Reads were removed for weak V/J assignments (E-value above 1e-6), missing CDR3, stop codons, out-of-frame junctions, or ambiguous translated residues. V3J clonotypes were defined as sequences sharing an identical inferred V gene, J gene, and CDR3 amino acid sequence. The percentage overlap between two repertoires was calculated by dividing the number of shared unique clonotypes by the size of the smaller repertoire. Three approaches were used to assess repertoire richness: RTK rarefaction, the Chao1 estimator, and Recon v2.1 estimates of unobserved clonotypes. OLGA was used to compute generation probabilities for all TCRbeta clonotypes that the gDNA method yielded from a few donors. What TCRdb holds here is the immuneACCESS table cut down to in-frame rearrangements. Part of the clones is not present; checked against another copy, under half of the missing clones reflect an unresolved V gene, and the others are unexplained. That table is the source of V, J and clone size, and D and trimming were worked out from the DNA. The sample table holds about 2.4 million clones, of which more than 90% were seen once. The ten largest clones add up to roughly 0.14% of the sample.

This clone was recorded once. Its binding antigen is unknown. The input lacks base qualities; no much larger clone sits a single base away. The donors were healthy, HIV-negative adults with no recently reported acute infections or vaccinations. Every donor was a Caucasian adult living in Nashville, Tennessee, USA. CD4+ T cells were enriched by magnetic negative selection; naive cells were then positively selected on CD45RA, and the negative fraction formed the memory subset. Blood was obtained by leukapheresis, after which PBMCs were separated by Ficoll-Histopaque density gradient centrifugation and cryopreserved in liquid nitrogen vapor phase. Analytical flow cytometry was used to check the purity and quantity of each magnetically sorted T cell population. Each sorted fraction had its genomic DNA isolated and then quantified by UV absorbance on a Nanodrop 2000c.

Rearrangement joined TRBV9 to TRBJ2-3; TRBD1 is perhaps the D gene, given 5 matching bases. This TCR was sampled from a man aged 18-30 years in good health. Sequenced material: naive CD4+ T cells sorted from blood. The cell subset or site label of this sample denotes: CD45RA+ positively selected. The CDR3 reads CASSLTPLGLTDTQYF. The nucleotides read TGTGCCAGCAGCCTAACACCCTTGGGGCTGACAGATACGCAGTATTTT.